These T cell receptor beta chains were read from a single sample in a study of cytomegalovirus exposure and HLA in healthy donors. Profiling relied on immunoSEQ multiplex PCR, and the TCRdb table lists in-frame clones only, not all of them. The table includes 160,000 or so clones, 80% detected once. The sample comprised PBMCs. These TCRs come from a man younger than 45 in good health and CMV-seronegative. The CDR3 runs from the conserved cysteine through the conserved F or W. The D gene is left open where the match is weak. Only some rows state a clone size, as once, few, many or a class for expanded clones.

d_call j_call clone_size v_call cdr3_aa cdr3_nt
- TRBJ2-7 - TRBV28 CAVTASYEQYF TGTGCCGTAACAGCTTCCTACGAGCAGTACTTC
TRBD1 TRBJ2-7 - TRBV10-1 CASSGDRGRLGENYEQYF TGCGCCAGCAGCGGGGACAGGGGGCGATTAGGGGAGAACTACGAGCAGTACTTC
TRBD1 TRBJ1-2 - TRBV18 CASSPPTGALANYGYTF TGTGCCAGCTCACCACCGACAGGGGCACTCGCTAACTATGGCTACACCTTC
TRBD1 TRBJ1-1 - TRBV5-1 CASSIGTVYEAFF TGCGCCAGCAGCATTGGGACAGTATATGAAGCTTTCTTT
- TRBJ2-7 - TRBV27 CASSLGGSYEQYF TGTGCCAGCAGTTTAGGGGGGTCCTACGAGCAGTACTTC
TRBD1 TRBJ2-7 - TRBV30 CAWSAGTGPYEQYF TGTGCCTGGAGTGCCGGGACAGGCCCCTACGAGCAGTACTTC
- TRBJ1-1 - TRBV7-3 CASSPSQNTEAFF TGTGCCAGCAGCCCATCACAGAACACTGAAGCTTTCTTT
TRBD2 TRBJ2-3 - TRBV9 CASNRLAGPTDTQYF TGTGCCAGCAACAGACTAGCGGGGCCGACAGATACGCAGTATTTT
- TRBJ1-3 - TRBV6-6 CASSLTTGIGTIYF TGTGCCAGCAGTCTGACGACAGGCATAGGCACCATATATTTT
TRBD1 TRBJ2-6 - TRBV9 CASSDTGAWGANVLTF TGTGCCAGCAGCGACACAGGGGCGTGGGGGGCCAACGTCCTGACTTTC
- TRBJ1-2 - TRBV7-2 CASSLKSGHPNYTF TGTGCCAGCAGCTTAAAGTCAGGGCACCCAAACTACACCTTC
TRBD1 TRBJ1-2 - TRBV5-1 CASHAGGASYGYTF TGCGCCAGCCACGCAGGGGGCGCATCCTATGGCTACACCTTC
TRBD1 TRBJ2-4 - TRBV27 CASGSWDRGNIQYF TGTGCCAGCGGCTCGTGGGACAGGGGGAACATTCAGTACTTC
- TRBJ2-2 - TRBV10-3 CAISGAGGGELFF TGTGCCATCAGTGGGGCAGGTGGCGGGGAGCTGTTTTTT
TRBD1 TRBJ1-2 - TRBV6-1 CASSRRTGSGYTF TGTGCCAGCAGTCGCCGGACAGGGTCGGGCTACACCTTC
- TRBJ1-1 - TRBV7-3 CASSLYGGTTEAFF TGTGCCAGCAGCTTGTATGGGGGGACCACTGAAGCTTTCTTT
- TRBJ2-3 - TRBV28 CASTRSETQYF TGTGCCAGCACCCGCAGCGAGACGCAGTATTTT
- TRBJ2-6 - TRBV21-1 CASSKLLRDFSFSGANVLTF TGTGCCAGCAGCAAGCTCCTCCGGGACTTTTCCTTCTCTGGGGCCAACGTCCTGACTTTC
- TRBJ2-7 few TRBV11-2 CASSLGAPGREQYF TGTGCCAGCAGCTTAGGGGCCCCCGGTCGCGAGCAGTACTTC
- TRBJ2-5 - TRBV7-2 CASSLGSGWENQETQYF TGTGCCAGCAGCTTAGGGTCGGGGTGGGAAAACCAAGAGACCCAGTACTTC
TRBD2 TRBJ2-3 once TRBV5-6 CASSFLLLAGATDTQYF TGTGCCAGCAGCTTCCTACTACTAGCGGGGGCCACAGATACGCAGTATTTT
TRBD2 TRBJ2-7 - TRBV6-6 CASSQREWLYEQYF TGTGCCAGCAGTCAGCGGGAGTGGCTCTACGAGCAGTACTTC
- TRBJ1-1 once TRBV19 CASGQSGGAFF TGTGCCAGCGGACAGTCGGGCGGAGCTTTCTTT
TRBD1 TRBJ1-1 - TRBV2 CASRGDRGLNTEAFF TGTGCCAGCAGGGGGGACAGGGGGCTAAACACTGAAGCTTTCTTT
TRBD1 TRBJ2-1 few TRBV19 CASNPGQASNEQFF TGTGCCAGTAACCCGGGACAGGCCTCTAATGAGCAGTTCTTC
- TRBJ1-3 - TRBV7-2 CASSPLGGTPGNTIYF TGTGCCAGCAGCCCGCTAGGCGGGACCCCTGGAAACACCATATATTTT
- TRBJ1-1 - TRBV30 CAWSVSNTEAFF TGTGCCTGGAGTGTCAGTAACACTGAAGCTTTCTTT
TRBD1 TRBJ2-7 once TRBV28 CASTSQGEAYEQYF TGTGCCAGCACCTCCCAGGGGGAAGCCTACGAGCAGTACTTC
- TRBJ1-5 - TRBV28 CASSLGGSGNQPQHF TGTGCCAGCAGTTTAGGAGGAAGCGGCAATCAGCCCCAGCATTTT
- TRBJ1-1 once TRBV30 CAFDTIVGTEAFF TGTGCCTTCGACACGATTGTTGGCACTGAAGCTTTCTTT
TRBD2 TRBJ2-5 - TRBV5-4 CASSAGRGGAWETQYF TGTGCCAGCAGCGCGGGACGCGGGGGGGCCTGGGAGACCCAGTACTTC